Below are 19 T cell receptor beta chains sequenced from a single sample in a study of Graves' ophthalmopathy and Graves' hyperthyroidism. Beta-chain TCR CDR3 regions were amplified from RNA transcripts. Scientists carried out first-round RT-PCR using HTBI primers and then a second-round multiplex PCR. TCRdb reprocessed the multiplex PCR reads via MiXCR and lists one record per CDR3 protein. The sample consists of hundreds of thousands of distinct CDR3 sequences, about 40% of them appearing once. Sequencing was done on a sample of peripheral blood. These receptors originate from an adult man with Graves' ophthalmopathy.

The chain joins TRBV2 to TRBJ2-2; 9 positions agree with TRBD1. The V and J ends lost 6 bases and 6 bases, in that order; junction bases with no gene match: 11. Germline CDR1 reads SNHLY; CDR2 reads FYNNEI. This CDR3 has 16 residues. The CDR3 is CASSTAGTGLPGELFF. The CDR3 nucleotides are TGTGCCAGCAGCACGGCCGGGACAGGGCTACCCGGGGAGCTGTTTTTT.

This clonotype was seen only once. The chain carries TRBV7-9 and TRBJ2-2, with TRBD2 identical over 12 bases. The junction had 4 bases not matched to a gene; V was cut back by 4 bases and J by 7 bases. CDR1 is SEHNR and CDR2 is FQNEAQ in the germline V gene (reference sequence). The CDR3 consists of 15 residues. The CDR3 here is CASSWTSGTYGELFF. CDR3 bases: TGTGCCAGCAGCTGGACTAGCGGGACCTACGGGGAGCTGTTTTTT.

J is TRBJ1-5 and V is TRBV19; possible D gene TRBD1, 6 bases. Germline CDR1 reads LNHDA; CDR2 reads SQIVND (reference sequence). The CDR3 runs to 13 residues. V dropped 10 bases and J dropped 4 bases, with 14 bases sitting between them. The CDR3 DNA is TGTGCCACCAGAGGCGGACAGAATCAGCCCCAGCATTTT. This encodes CATRGGQNQPQHF.

Many counts were recorded for this clonotype. The gene calls are TRBV15 and TRBJ1-4; no definite D call. The germline V gene encodes CDR1 LNHNV and CDR2 YYDKDF (reference sequence). This CDR3 has 14 residues. With 1 base removed from V and 8 bases from J, the gap between germline ends came to 11 bases. The CDR3 region is CATSRGSLGEKLFF. The CDR3 DNA is TGTGCCACCAGCAGAGGTTCCCTGGGGGAAAAACTGTTTTTT.

The chain employs TRBV11-1 and TRBJ1-5; a possible D gene is TRBD1 (5 bases). Trimming took 11 bases from V and 4 from J, leaving 24 bases between them. In germline, CDR1 is SGHAT, CDR2 FQDESV (reference sequence). This CDR3 is built from 16 residues. The CDR3 sequence is CAWSVPGAPGNQPQHF. The CDR3 region has the DNA TGTGCCTGGAGTGTCCCTGGGGCACCTGGGAATCAGCCCCAGCATTTT.

Only one count was recorded for this clonotype. The V and J genes are TRBV7-9 and TRBJ1-4; 9 positions match TRBD1. The CDR3 length is 15 residues. Germline V gene lookup returns CDR1 SEHNR and CDR2 FQNEAQ (reference sequence). V was pared by 6 bases and J by 7 bases, with 9 bases of the junction left unmatched. The CDR3 coding sequence is TGTGCCAGCAGTCGTACAGGGGGCGAGGGTGAAAAACTGTTTTTT. Translation: CASSRTGGEGEKLFF.

The sample holds many counts of this clonotype. The CDR3 nucleotides are TGTGCCAGCAGGGGTCGGACGGATACCTATGGCTACACCTTC. Translation gives CASRGRTDTYGYTF. The genes are TRBV9 and TRBJ1-2; no clear D. The CDR3 extends over 14 amino acids. V was shortened by 5 bases and J by 4 bases, with 15 bases between the two germline ends. CDR1 is SGDLS, CDR2 YYNGEE, per germline.

The J gene is TRBJ2-1, the V gene TRBV10-3, with D tentatively TRBD1 (6 bases). The germline gives CDR1 ENHRY, CDR2 SYGVKD. V gave up 6 bases and J gave up 8 bases, with 17 bases separating them. The CDR3 spans 14 residues. The CDR3 loop is CAIRDSNTGDEQFF. DNA for the CDR3: TGTGCCATCAGGGACAGCAACACCGGGGATGAGCAGTTCTTC.

This clonotype was observed at least ten times. This chain links TRBV29-1 with TRBJ1-3, with D perhaps matching TRBD1 (5 bases). V was shortened by 7 bases and J by 0 bases, with 13 bases between the two germline ends. The CDR3 length is 14 residues. The germline CDR1 and CDR2 sequences are SQVTM and ANQGSEA. This CDR3 is CSAGEGHSGNTIYF. The CDR3 DNA is TGCAGCGCCGGGGAGGGGCACTCTGGAAACACCATATATTTT.

The chain uses TRBV29-1 and TRBJ2-5; perhaps TRBD2 as D (6 bases). The CDR3 has 11 amino acids. In germline, CDR1 is SQVTM, CDR2 ANQGSEA. V lost 7 bases to trimming and J lost 5 bases, with 11 bases between them. CDR3 amino acids: CSGRAVETQYF. The CDR3 nucleotides read TGCAGCGGGAGGGCCGTGGAGACCCAGTACTTC.

J is TRBJ2-3 and V is TRBV20-1; D ambiguous. This CDR3 region has 12 residues. Trimming took 6 bases from V and 0 from J, leaving 7 bases between them. Germline loops: CDR1 DFQATT, CDR2 SNEGSKA (reference sequence). The CDR3 nucleotides read TGCAGTGCCCTAGAGAGCACAGATACGCAGTATTTT. Translated: CSALESTDTQYF.

V is TRBV7-2 and J is TRBJ1-3, with 8 bases identical to TRBD1. Losses at the gene ends were 4 bases for V and 4 bases for J; bases not matched to a gene: 3. The V gene's germline CDR1 is SGHTA and CDR2 FQGNSA. The length of the CDR3 is 14 residues. CDR3 nucleotides: TGTGCCAGCAGCTCAGGACAGGGCGGAAACACCATATATTTT. It yields the protein CASSSGQGGNTIYF. The full variable domain, rest sourced from reference TRBV7-2 and TRBJ1-3, is GAGVSQSPSNKVTEKGKDVELRCDPISGHTALYWYRQSLGQGLEFLIYFQGNSAPDKSGLPSDRFSAERTGGSVSTLTIQRTQQEDSAVYLCASSSGQGGNTIYFGEGSWLTVV.

As regards this clonotype: Since a much larger clone is just one base distant, this may be a read error. The rearrangement links TRBV5-1 to TRBJ2-7; the D gene is possibly TRBD1 (6 bases). The V gene lost 3 bases and the J gene lost 6 bases, with 13 bases spanning the gap. This CDR3 spans 13 amino acids. CDR1 and CDR2 (germline): SGHRS, YFSETQ. DNA of the CDR3: TGCGCCAGCAGCTACCGGGACAAGTCCGAGCAGTACTTC. Translating gives CASSYRDKSEQYF.

This chain joins TRBV29-1 and TRBJ2-2, with 12 bases fitting TRBD1. Germline V gives CDR1 SQVTM, CDR2 ANQGSEA. This CDR3 comprises 17 residues. J gave up 1 base and V 8 bases, and 11 bases lay outside the gene matches. The CDR3 sequence is CSTRDRGPTGNTGELFF. The CDR3 nucleotides read TGCAGCACCCGGGACAGGGGGCCGACAGGGAACACCGGGGAGCTGTTTTTT.

This clonotype occurred a few times. The CDR3 DNA reads as TGCAGTGCTAGAGATGGCCCTTCGGGGTATGGCTACACCTTC. Translated, it gives CSARDGPSGYGYTF. The V and J genes are TRBV20-1 and TRBJ1-2; D is unresolved. CDR3 length: 14 residues. V lost 0 bases and J lost 5, with 13 bases in between. The germline CDR1 and CDR2 sequences are DFQATT and SNEGSKA (reference sequence).

Worth noting for this clonotype: A much larger clone differs by one base, so this may be a read error. No conserved phenylalanine or tryptophan ends this CDR3, so it is likely a read error. V and J are TRBV7-9 and TRBJ2-5; D is uncertain. Trimming stripped 4 bases from V and 2 bases from J, with 5 bases between. There are 12 residues in the CDR3. Germline CDR1 reads SEHNR; CDR2 reads FQNEAQ (reference sequence). CDR3 DNA sequence: TGTGCCAGCAGCTACTTACAAGAGACCCAGTACTCC. Protein: CASSYLQETQYS.

This rearrangement joins TRBV2 to TRBJ2-7, with TRBD1 matching over 7 bases. V gave up 5 bases and J gave up 3 bases; unmatched junction bases: 16. In germline, CDR1 is SNHLY, CDR2 FYNNEI. This CDR3 region has 17 residues. The CDR3 here is CASSLYRDRPTSYEQYF. The DNA for the CDR3 is TGTGCCAGCAGTCTATACCGGGACAGACCAACAAGCTACGAGCAGTACTTC.

The genes are TRBV4-3 and TRBJ1-1; maybe TRBD1 (5 bases). The CDR3 contains 15 residues. The germline gives CDR1 LGHNA, CDR2 YSLEER. V gave up 0 bases and J gave up 10 bases, with 18 bases separating them. CDR3 amino acids: CASSQDRSLGAGAFF. In DNA, the CDR3 is TGCGCCAGCAGCCAAGATAGGTCCCTTGGGGCAGGAGCTTTCTTT.

This clonotype was picked up a small number of times. This chain connects TRBV9 to TRBJ2-7, with 9 bases that match TRBD2. V was pared by 4 bases and J by 0 bases, with 8 bases of the junction left unmatched. Germline V lookup: CDR1 SGDLS, CDR2 YYNGEE. This CDR3 is 16 amino acids long. CDR3: CASSQGIAGASYEQYF. The CDR3 DNA sequence: TGTGCCAGCAGCCAAGGCATAGCGGGGGCCTCCTACGAGCAGTACTTC.